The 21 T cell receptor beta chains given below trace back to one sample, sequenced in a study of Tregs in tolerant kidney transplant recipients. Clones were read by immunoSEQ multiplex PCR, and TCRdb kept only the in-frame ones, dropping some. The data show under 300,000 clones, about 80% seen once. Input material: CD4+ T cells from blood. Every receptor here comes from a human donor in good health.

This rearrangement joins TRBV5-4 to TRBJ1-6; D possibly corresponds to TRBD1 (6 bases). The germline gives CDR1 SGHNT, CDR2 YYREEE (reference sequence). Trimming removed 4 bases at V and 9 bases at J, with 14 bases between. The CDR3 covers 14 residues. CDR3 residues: CASSLDSSTSPLHF. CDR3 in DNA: TGTGCCAGCAGCCTGGACAGCTCGACTTCACCCCTCCACTTT.

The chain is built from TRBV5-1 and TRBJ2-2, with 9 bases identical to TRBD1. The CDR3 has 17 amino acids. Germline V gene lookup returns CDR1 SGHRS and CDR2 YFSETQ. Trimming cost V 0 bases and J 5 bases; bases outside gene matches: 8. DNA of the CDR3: TGCGCCAGCAGCTTGGAGGTCGGGACAGGGTGGACCGGGGAGCTGTTTTTT. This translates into CASSLEVGTGWTGELFF.

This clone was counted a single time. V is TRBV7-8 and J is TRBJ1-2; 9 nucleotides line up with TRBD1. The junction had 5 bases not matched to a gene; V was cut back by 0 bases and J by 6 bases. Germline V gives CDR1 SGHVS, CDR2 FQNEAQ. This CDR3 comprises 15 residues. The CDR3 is CASSLAYRGQDGYTF. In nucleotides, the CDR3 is TGTGCCAGCAGCTTAGCGTACAGGGGGCAGGATGGCTACACCTTC.

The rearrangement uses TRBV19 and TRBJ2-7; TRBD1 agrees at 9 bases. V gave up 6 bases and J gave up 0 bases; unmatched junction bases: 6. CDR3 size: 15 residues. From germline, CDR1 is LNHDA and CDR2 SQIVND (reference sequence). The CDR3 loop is CASSDRGTVSYEQYF. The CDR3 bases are TGTGCCAGTAGCGACAGGGGGACGGTCTCCTACGAGCAGTACTTC.

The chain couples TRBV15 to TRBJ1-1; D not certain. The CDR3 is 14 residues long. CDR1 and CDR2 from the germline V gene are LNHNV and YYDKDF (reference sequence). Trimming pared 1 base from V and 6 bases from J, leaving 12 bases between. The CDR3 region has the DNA TGTGCCACCAGCAGAGGCGGAGGATCTTCTGAAGCTTTCTTT. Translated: CATSRGGGSSEAFF.

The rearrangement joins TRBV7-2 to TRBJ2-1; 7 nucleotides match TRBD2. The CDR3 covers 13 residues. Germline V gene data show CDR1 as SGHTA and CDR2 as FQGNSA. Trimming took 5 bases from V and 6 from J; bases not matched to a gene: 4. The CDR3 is CASSNRLANEQFF. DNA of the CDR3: TGTGCCAGCAGCAATCGACTAGCCAATGAGCAGTTCTTC.

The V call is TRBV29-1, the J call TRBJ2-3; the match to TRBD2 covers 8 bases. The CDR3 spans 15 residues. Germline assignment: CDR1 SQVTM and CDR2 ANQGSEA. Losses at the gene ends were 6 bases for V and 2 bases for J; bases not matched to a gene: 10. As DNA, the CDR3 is TGCAGCGTCCGTTCGGGACTAGTGCCCACAGATACGCAGTATTTT. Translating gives CSVRSGLVPTDTQYF.

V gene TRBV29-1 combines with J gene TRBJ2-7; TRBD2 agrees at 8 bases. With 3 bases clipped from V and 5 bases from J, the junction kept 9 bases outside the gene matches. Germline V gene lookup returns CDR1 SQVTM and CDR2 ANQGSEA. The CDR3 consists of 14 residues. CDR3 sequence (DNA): TGCAGCGTTGAGGGTCGGGGGGGAGTCAACGAGCAGTACTTC. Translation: CSVEGRGGVNEQYF.

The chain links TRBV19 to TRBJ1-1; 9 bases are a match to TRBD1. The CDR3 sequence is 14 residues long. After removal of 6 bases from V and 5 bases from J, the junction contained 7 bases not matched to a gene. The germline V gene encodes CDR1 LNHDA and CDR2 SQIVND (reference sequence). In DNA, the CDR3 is TGTGCCAGTAGGATTACAGGGGGCGGAACTGAAGCTTTCTTT. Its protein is CASRITGGGTEAFF.

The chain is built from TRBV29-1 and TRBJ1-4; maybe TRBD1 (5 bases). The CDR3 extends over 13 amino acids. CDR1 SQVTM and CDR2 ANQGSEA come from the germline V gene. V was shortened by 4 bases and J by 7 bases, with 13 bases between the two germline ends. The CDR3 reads CSVVKPGVEKLFF. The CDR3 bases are TGCAGCGTTGTCAAGCCGGGGGTTGAAAAACTGTTTTTT.

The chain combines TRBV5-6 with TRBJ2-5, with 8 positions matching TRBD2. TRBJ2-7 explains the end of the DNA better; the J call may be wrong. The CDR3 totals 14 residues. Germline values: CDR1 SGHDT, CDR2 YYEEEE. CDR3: CASTRQRGTYEQYF. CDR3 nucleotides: TGTGCCAGCACCCGTCAGCGGGGGACCTACGAGCAGTACTTC.

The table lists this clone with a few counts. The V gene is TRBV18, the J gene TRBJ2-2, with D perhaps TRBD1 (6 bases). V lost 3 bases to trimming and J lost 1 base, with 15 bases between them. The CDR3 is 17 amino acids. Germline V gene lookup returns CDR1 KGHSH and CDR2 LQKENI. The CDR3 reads CASSPTYRDVNTGELFF. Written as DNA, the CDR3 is TGTGCCAGCTCACCCACTTACAGGGACGTGAACACCGGGGAGCTGTTTTTT.

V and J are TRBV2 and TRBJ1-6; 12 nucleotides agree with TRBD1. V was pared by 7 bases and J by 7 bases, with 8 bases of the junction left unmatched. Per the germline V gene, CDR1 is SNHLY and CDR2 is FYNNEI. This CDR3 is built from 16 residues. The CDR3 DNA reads TGTGCCAGCACCGGGACAGGGGGCCTGGAGAATTCACCCCTCCACTTT. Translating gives CASTGTGGLENSPLHF.

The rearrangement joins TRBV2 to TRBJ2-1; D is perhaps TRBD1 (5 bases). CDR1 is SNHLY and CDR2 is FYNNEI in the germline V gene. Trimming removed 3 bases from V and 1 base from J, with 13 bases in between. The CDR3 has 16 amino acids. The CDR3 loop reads CASSDGMGRSYNEQFF. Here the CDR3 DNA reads TGTGCCAGCAGTGACGGCATGGGGCGGTCCTACAATGAGCAGTTCTTC.

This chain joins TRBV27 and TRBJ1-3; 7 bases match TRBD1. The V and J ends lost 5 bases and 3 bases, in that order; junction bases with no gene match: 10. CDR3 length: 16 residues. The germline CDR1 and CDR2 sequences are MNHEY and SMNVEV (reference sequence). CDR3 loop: CASSRLTGFSGNTIYF. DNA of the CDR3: TGTGCCAGCAGTAGACTGACAGGGTTCAGTGGAAACACCATATATTTT.

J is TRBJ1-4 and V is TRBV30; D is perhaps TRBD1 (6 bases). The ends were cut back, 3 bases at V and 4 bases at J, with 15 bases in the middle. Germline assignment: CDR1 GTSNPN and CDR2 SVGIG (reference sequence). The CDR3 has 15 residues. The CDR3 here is CAWRQAGAGNEKLFF. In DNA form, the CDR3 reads TGTGCCTGGAGGCAAGCAGGGGCCGGTAATGAAAAACTGTTTTTT.

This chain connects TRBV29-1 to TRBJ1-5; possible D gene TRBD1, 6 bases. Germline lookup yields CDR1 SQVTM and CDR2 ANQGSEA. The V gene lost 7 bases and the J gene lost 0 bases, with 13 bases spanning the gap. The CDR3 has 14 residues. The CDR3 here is CSAADSYSNQPQHF. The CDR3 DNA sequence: TGCAGCGCCGCGGACAGTTATAGCAATCAGCCCCAGCATTTT.

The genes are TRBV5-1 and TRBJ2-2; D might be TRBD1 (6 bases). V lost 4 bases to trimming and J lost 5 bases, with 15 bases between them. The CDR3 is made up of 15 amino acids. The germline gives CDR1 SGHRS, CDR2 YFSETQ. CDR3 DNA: TGCGCCAGCAGCCCACAGGGCTCGTGGACCGGGGAGCTGTTTTTT. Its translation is CASSPQGSWTGELFF.

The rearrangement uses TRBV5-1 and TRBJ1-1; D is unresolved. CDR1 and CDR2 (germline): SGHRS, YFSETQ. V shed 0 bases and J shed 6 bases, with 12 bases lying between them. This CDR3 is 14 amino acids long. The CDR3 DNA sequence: TGCGCCAGCAGCTTGGTCGGGGATTCTTCTGAAGCTTTCTTT. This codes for CASSLVGDSSEAFF.

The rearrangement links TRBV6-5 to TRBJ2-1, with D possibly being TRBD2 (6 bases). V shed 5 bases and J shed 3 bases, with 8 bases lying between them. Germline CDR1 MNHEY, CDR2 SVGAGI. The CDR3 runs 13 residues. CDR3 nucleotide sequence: TGTGCCAGCAGTGTTAGCGGCTACAATGAGCAGTTCTTC. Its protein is CASSVSGYNEQFF.

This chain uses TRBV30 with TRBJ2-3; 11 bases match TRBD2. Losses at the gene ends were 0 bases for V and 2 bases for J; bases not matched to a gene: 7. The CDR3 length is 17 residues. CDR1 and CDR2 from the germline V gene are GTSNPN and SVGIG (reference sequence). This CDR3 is CAWSVGLLAGATDTQYF. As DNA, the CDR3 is TGTGCCTGGAGTGTAGGGCTACTAGCGGGGGCCACAGATACGCAGTATTTT. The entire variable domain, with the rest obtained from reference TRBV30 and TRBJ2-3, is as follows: SQTIHQWPATLVQPVGSPLSLECTVEGTSNPNLYWYRQAAGRGLQLLFYSVGIGQISSEVPQNLSASRPQDRQFILSSKKLLLSDSGFYLCAWSVGLLAGATDTQYFGPGTRLTVL.